This entry describes one TCR beta chain. Its antigen is not known. TCRdb keeps only in-frame clones here, not all; method: immunoSEQ multiplex PCR. The data contain 100,000 to 150,000 clones, around 84% of them singletons. The CDR3 is 14 amino acids. Deletions cut 5 bases from V and 6 bases from J, with 15 bases between. Germline-derived CDR1 and CDR2 are SGHAT and FQNNGV. These data originate in a study of T cell responses to AZD1222 COVID-19 vaccine. Study-level results: The donors showed a predominance of white British ancestry and of females, with possible underestimation of clonal diversity.

The input for sequencing was peripheral blood, taken 28 days after the second AZD1222 dose. The receptor's source is an adult who received the AZD1222 COVID-19 vaccine. The chain has TRBV11-2 and TRBJ2-3, with D unresolved. The CDR3 spells CASSRELAADTQYF. Here the CDR3 DNA reads TGTGCCAGCAGCCGTGAATTAGCCGCGGATACGCAGTATTTT. The entire variable domain, with the rest obtained from reference TRBV11-2 and TRBJ2-3, is as follows: EAGVAQSPRYKIIEKRQSVAFWCNPISGHATLYWYQQILGQGPKLLIQFQNNGVVDDSQLPKDRFSAERLKGVDSTLKIQPAKLEDSAVYLCASSRELAADTQYFGPGTRLTVL.